The clone carrying this T cell receptor beta chain was found a few times. This sample is part of a study of blood T cell repertoires in COVID-19. The assay was immunoSEQ multiplex PCR, and TCRdb's table has in-frame clones only and misses some. The table lists fewer than 150,000 clones, approximately 87% of them singletons. This clonotype originated in a woman in her thirties or forties with acute or convalescent COVID-19. What was sequenced was peripheral blood.

CDR3 sequence reads: CSASRKGGAAFF. In DNA form, the CDR3 reads TGCAGTGCTAGTAGAAAAGGGGGCGCGGCTTTCTTT. This sequence joins TRBV20-1 and TRBJ1-1; TRBD1 aligns across 7 bases. This CDR3 is 12 amino acids long. Germline CDR1 reads DFQATT; CDR2 reads SNEGSKA (reference sequence). V lost 3 bases to trimming and J lost 11 bases; unmatched junction nucleotides: 9.